The next 26 T cell receptor beta chains were all read from a single sample in a study of OX40 agonist ivuxolimab in advanced cancers. TCRdb keeps only in-frame clones here, not all; method: immunoSEQ multiplex PCR. The sample includes about 95,000 clones, 70% to 85% of them seen just once. The sequencing used CD4+ or CD8+ T cells sorted from blood, collected in a trial of the OX40 agonist ivuxolimab. The receptors come from an adult with an advanced solid tumor such as melanoma, head and neck, liver or kidney cancer.

This clone appeared a single time. The gene calls are TRBV11-2 and TRBJ2-4; either TRBD1 or TRBD2 may supply D (5 bases each). The CDR3 contains 14 residues. CDR1 SGHAT and CDR2 FQNNGV come from the germline V gene. The V end lost 6 bases, the J end lost 8 bases, and 17 bases lay between the germline ends. CDR3 DNA: TGTGCCAGCAGGCGAGGGGACCTCGGGTACATTCAGTACTTC. Its protein product is CASRRGDLGYIQYF.

CDR3 sequence reads: CASRLAGGITNYGYTF. As DNA, the CDR3 is TGTGCCAGCAGATTGGCAGGGGGAATAACTAACTATGGCTACACCTTC. The gene calls are TRBV2 and TRBJ1-2, with 7 positions matching TRBD1. This CDR3 spans 16 amino acids. The ends lost 6 bases at V and 0 bases at J; junction bases unmatched: 10. Per the germline V gene, CDR1 is SNHLY and CDR2 is FYNNEI.

The chain joins TRBV28 to TRBJ2-7; unclear D gene. V gave up 6 bases and J gave up 1 base, with 13 bases separating them. Germline-derived CDR1 and CDR2 are MDHEN and SYDVKM. The CDR3 has 14 residues. This CDR3 reads CASRHRMDSYEQYF. DNA of the CDR3: TGTGCCAGCAGGCATCGAATGGATTCCTACGAGCAGTACTTC.

The V gene is TRBV28, the J gene TRBJ2-3, with TRBD2 identical over 8 bases. Germline-derived CDR1 and CDR2 are MDHEN and SYDVKM. The CDR3 extends over 18 amino acids. V lost 1 base to trimming and J lost 2 bases; unmatched junction nucleotides: 11. CDR3 loop: CASSLYGPTGGPTDTQYF. CDR3 bases: TGTGCCAGCAGTTTATACGGTCCGACGGGAGGGCCCACAGATACGCAGTATTTT.

This clone appeared a single time. The chain employs TRBV6-1 and TRBJ1-1, with D possibly being TRBD1 (5 bases). V was shortened by 7 bases and J by 7 bases, with 19 bases between the two germline ends. Germline V lookup: CDR1 MNHNS, CDR2 SASEGT. This CDR3 has 14 amino acids. The CDR3 nucleotides are TGTGCCAGCATGGGTCGTGGACACCATGATGAAGCTTTCTTT. This sequence encodes CASMGRGHHDEAFF.

This rearrangement joins TRBV5-4 to TRBJ2-3; 8 nucleotides agree with TRBD2. J lost 2 bases, V lost 6 bases, and 8 bases had no gene match. This CDR3 has 15 residues. Germline loops: CDR1 SGHNT, CDR2 YYREEE (reference sequence). The CDR3 nucleotides read TGTGCCAGCACCTTTGGCGGGAGGAACACAGATACGCAGTATTTT. It codes for CASTFGGRNTDTQYF. The full variable domain, completed using reference TRBV5-4 and TRBJ2-3, is ETGVTQSPTHLIKTRGQQVTLRCSSQSGHNTVSWYQQALGQGPQFIFQYYREEENGRGNFPPRFSGLQFPNYSSELNVNALELDDSALYLCASTFGGRNTDTQYFGPGTRLTVL.

The rearrangement uses TRBV25-1 and TRBJ2-2; D is possibly TRBD1 (6 bases). The ends were cut back, 4 bases at V and 7 bases at J, with 16 bases in the middle. This CDR3 is built from 15 residues. The germline V gene has CDR1 MGHDK and CDR2 SYGVNS. The CDR3 reads CASSGVNREIGELFF. The CDR3, as DNA: TGTGCCAGCAGTGGCGTCAACAGGGAGATCGGGGAGCTGTTTTTT.

V gene TRBV6-1 combines with J gene TRBJ2-6; a weak D match, TRBD1 (6 bases). This CDR3 has 18 amino acids. Trimming removed 2 bases at V and 1 base at J, with 15 bases between. Germline V gene sequence: CDR1 MNHNS, CDR2 SASEGT. The CDR3 coding sequence is TGTGCCAGCAGTGAACTTGGACAGAAGCCGTCTGGGGCCAACGTCCTGACTTTC. Its translation is CASSELGQKPSGANVLTF.

The chain couples TRBV15 to TRBJ2-5; possibly TRBD1 or TRBD2 for D (5 bases each). The germline CDR1 and CDR2 sequences are LNHNV and YYDKDF (reference sequence). This CDR3 spans 14 amino acids. Trimming removed 3 bases from V and 0 bases from J, with 8 bases in between. The CDR3 here is CATSRGPNQETQYF. The CDR3 DNA is TGTGCCACCAGCAGGGGACCAAACCAAGAGACCCAGTACTTC.

This sequence joins TRBV2 and TRBJ2-7; a possible D gene is TRBD1 (6 bases). V was trimmed by 1 base and J by 3 bases, leaving 10 bases between them. This CDR3 contains 14 residues. Germline V gene data show CDR1 as SNHLY and CDR2 as FYNNEI. CDR3 amino acids: CASSEGAGDYEQYF. For the CDR3, the DNA is TGTGCCAGCAGTGAAGGGGCAGGGGACTACGAGCAGTACTTC.

The V and J genes are TRBV5-5 and TRBJ1-4, with no clear D. This CDR3 has 16 residues. The ends were cut back, 2 bases at V and 0 bases at J, with 11 bases in the middle. Germline V gives CDR1 SGHKS, CDR2 YYEKEE (reference sequence). The CDR3 nucleotides read TGTGCCAGCAGCTTTGAGGGTATTGCAACTAATGAAAAACTGTTTTTT. Its protein is CASSFEGIATNEKLFF.

The CDR3: CASSLAGADYNEQFF. Written as DNA, the CDR3 is TGTGCCAGCAGTTTAGCAGGGGCTGACTACAATGAGCAGTTCTTC. The rearrangement joins TRBV27 to TRBJ2-1; TRBD1 might be the D (6 bases). V lost 2 bases and J 3 bases, leaving 11 bases between the germline ends. This CDR3 has 15 amino acids. Germline-derived CDR1 and CDR2 are MNHEY and SMNVEV (reference sequence).

The chain joins TRBV18 to TRBJ2-3; a weak D match, TRBD2 (5 bases). CDR3 size: 15 residues. In germline, CDR1 is KGHSH, CDR2 LQKENI. V dropped 3 bases and J dropped 5 bases, with 15 bases sitting between them. CDR3 DNA sequence: TGTGCCAGCTCACCTGTGGATGTAGCGAGAGATACGCAGTATTTT. It yields the protein CASSPVDVARDTQYF.

The chain links TRBV30 to TRBJ1-5, with D perhaps TRBD1 (5 bases). Trimming removed 0 bases from V and 8 bases from J, with 5 bases in between. This CDR3 comprises 11 residues. CDR1 is GTSNPN and CDR2 is SVGIG in the germline V gene (reference sequence). The CDR3 DNA is TGTGCCTGGAGTGTAGGGGAGCCCCAGCATTTT. The encoded protein is CAWSVGEPQHF. Full variable domain (outside the CDR3, taken from reference TRBV30 and TRBJ1-5): SQTIHQWPATLVQPVGSPLSLECTVEGTSNPNLYWYRQAAGRGLQLLFYSVGIGQISSEVPQNLSASRPQDRQFILSSKKLLLSDSGFYLCAWSVGEPQHFGDGTRLSIL.

This sequence joins TRBV5-1 and TRBJ2-6; no definite D call. Trimming took off 4 bases at V and 4 bases at J, with 9 bases between the two ends. CDR3 length: 14 amino acids. Germline CDR1 reads SGHRS; CDR2 reads YFSETQ. CDR3 region: CASSLGVGANVLTF. As DNA, the CDR3 is TGCGCCAGCAGCCTGGGTGTGGGGGCCAACGTCCTGACTTTC.

This rearrangement joins TRBV11-1 to TRBJ2-7; a weak D match, TRBD2 (6 bases). Trimming removed 5 bases at V and 2 bases at J, with 16 bases between. The CDR3 totals 15 residues. Germline values: CDR1 SGHAT, CDR2 FQDESV (reference sequence). The CDR3 DNA reads as TGTGCCAGCAGCACCGGACTGGCGGGAACCTACGAGCAGTACTTC. Protein product: CASSTGLAGTYEQYF.

The chain is built from TRBV19 and TRBJ2-5; D is possibly TRBD1 or TRBD2 (5 bases each). Between the trimmed V and J ends, which lost 3 bases and 0 bases, there was a span of 17 bases. Germline lookup yields CDR1 LNHDA and CDR2 SQIVND (reference sequence). This CDR3 contains 17 residues. For the CDR3, the DNA is TGTGCCAGTAGTATTGGGCAGGGCGGGCGAAACCAAGAGACCCAGTACTTC. This codes for CASSIGQGGRNQETQYF.

The chain employs TRBV21-1 and TRBJ2-7. TRBV21-1 is annotated as a pseudogene. The CDR3 has 16 residues. CDR3 region: CASSKLRHDLGYEQYF. The CDR3 DNA reads TGTGCCAGCAGCAAACTTCGGCACGATTTGGGATACGAGCAGTACTTC.

V gene TRBV5-1 combines with J gene TRBJ2-2; maybe TRBD2 (5 bases). Germline CDR1 SGHRS, CDR2 YFSETQ. The CDR3 contains 14 residues. V lost 1 base and J lost 5, with 9 bases in between. The CDR3 bases are TGCGCCAGCAGCTTGTCAGCGGCAACCGGGGAGCTGTTTTTT. Translation: CASSLSAATGELFF.

The rearrangement links TRBV18 to TRBJ2-3; D not certain. V lost 3 bases and J 2 bases, leaving 9 bases between the germline ends. Looked up from germline, CDR1 is KGHSH and CDR2 is LQKENI. The CDR3 length is 14 residues. In DNA, the CDR3 is TGTGCCAGCTCACCGGTAACCCACACAGATACGCAGTATTTT. Translated, it gives CASSPVTHTDTQYF. The full variable domain, in which reference TRBV18 and TRBJ2-3 provide the parts outside the CDR3, is NAGVMQNPRHLVRRRGQEARLRCSPMKGHSHVYWYRQLPEEGLKFMVYLQKENIIDESGMPKERFSAEFPKEGPSILRIQQVVRGDSAAYFCASSPVTHTDTQYFGPGTRLTVL.

The chain has TRBV18 and TRBJ2-2; 11 nucleotides align to TRBD2. Germline values: CDR1 KGHSH, CDR2 LQKENI. After removal of 3 bases from V and 2 bases from J, the junction contained 5 bases not matched to a gene. The length of the CDR3 is 17 residues. The CDR3 DNA follows: TGTGCCAGCTCACCGCGAGGGACTAGCGGAAACACCGGGGAGCTGTTTTTT. Its translation: CASSPRGTSGNTGELFF.

The V and J genes are TRBV14 and TRBJ2-3; 7 nucleotides line up with TRBD1. The CDR3 totals 15 residues. Germline V gene data show CDR1 as SGHDN and CDR2 as FVKESK. The V segment lost 6 bases and the J segment 2 bases; nucleotides outside the gene matches: 8. The CDR3 DNA is TGTGCCAGCAGTTTCCGGGACAGAGACACAGATACGCAGTATTTT. Protein: CASSFRDRDTDTQYF. The full variable domain, rest sourced from reference TRBV14 and TRBJ2-3, is EAGVTQFPSHSVIEKGQTVTLRCDPISGHDNLYWYRRVMGKEIKFLLHFVKESKQDESGMPNNRFLAERTGGTYSTLKVQPAELEDSGVYFCASSFRDRDTDTQYFGPGTRLTVL.

The chain has TRBV10-1 and TRBJ2-5; tentatively, D is TRBD1 or TRBD2 (5 bases each). Trimming took off 0 bases at V and 1 base at J, with 9 bases between the two ends. From germline, CDR1 is WNHNN and CDR2 SYGVQD (reference sequence). This CDR3 has 15 residues. The chain's CDR3 is CASSESPGPQETQYF. CDR3 nucleotide sequence: TGCGCCAGCAGTGAGTCACCGGGACCCCAAGAGACCCAGTACTTC.

Here the CDR3 reads CASTHSPGCKGNIQYF. CDR3 DNA sequence: TGTGCCAGCACTCACTCACCGGGATGTAAGGGAAACATTCAGTACTTC. The genes are TRBV21-1 and TRBJ2-4; the table calls TRBD2, which could not be checked here. TRBV21-1 is recorded as a pseudogene. This CDR3 comprises 16 residues.

The rearrangement links TRBV5-4 to TRBJ1-2; D may be TRBD1 (5 bases). Trimming shortened V by 0 bases and J by 8 bases, and 20 bases separated the two germline ends. This CDR3 has 16 amino acids. Germline V CDR1 and CDR2: SGHNT, YYREEE (reference sequence). The CDR3 spells CASSLDREGLRGGYTF. The DNA for the CDR3 is TGTGCCAGCAGCTTGGATAGAGAGGGACTGAGGGGAGGCTACACCTTC.

The V gene is TRBV27, the J gene TRBJ2-1, with TRBD1 matching 10 bases. V was pared by 5 bases and J by 7 bases, with 8 bases of the junction left unmatched. This CDR3 contains 15 residues. From germline, CDR1 is MNHEY and CDR2 SMNVEV (reference sequence). CDR3 residues: CASSPGTGADNEQFF. The CDR3 region has the DNA TGTGCCAGCAGTCCGGGGACAGGGGCCGATAATGAGCAGTTCTTC.